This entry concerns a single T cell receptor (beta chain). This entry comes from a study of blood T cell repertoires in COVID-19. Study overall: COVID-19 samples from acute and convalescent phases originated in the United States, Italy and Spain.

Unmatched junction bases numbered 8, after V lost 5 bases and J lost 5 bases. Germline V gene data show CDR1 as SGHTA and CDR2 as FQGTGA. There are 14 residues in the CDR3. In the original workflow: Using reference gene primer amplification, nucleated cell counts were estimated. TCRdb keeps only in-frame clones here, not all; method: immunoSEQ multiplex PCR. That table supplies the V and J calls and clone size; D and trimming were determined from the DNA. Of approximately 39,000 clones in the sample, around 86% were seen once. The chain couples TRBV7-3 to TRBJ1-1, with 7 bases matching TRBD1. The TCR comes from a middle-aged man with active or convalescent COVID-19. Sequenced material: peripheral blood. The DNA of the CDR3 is TGTGCCAGCAGCCCCCAGGGGGTTAGAACTGAAGCTTTCTTT. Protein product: CASSPQGVRTEAFF.